The 26 T cell receptor beta chains reported below all come from one sample, sequenced in a study of technical replicates of blood from several donors. The assay was immunoSEQ multiplex PCR, and TCRdb's table has in-frame clones only and misses some. The data contain around 79,000 clones, approximately 94% of them seen just once; the ten biggest clones take up 0.2% to 0.3%. Sequenced sample: T cells isolated from PBMCs. These receptors all come from a human donor in good health.

In this sample, this clone turned up a few times. V is TRBV15 and J is TRBJ1-1; D remains unclear. Germline assignment: CDR1 LNHNV and CDR2 YYDKDF (reference sequence). This CDR3 is 15 amino acids long. V dropped 2 bases and J dropped 2 bases, with 12 bases sitting between them. DNA for the CDR3: TGTGCCACCAGCAGACGAGTATCCCTTAACACTGAAGCTTTCTTT. This sequence encodes CATSRRVSLNTEAFF.

The V and J genes are TRBV4-1 and TRBJ2-1; tentative D call: TRBD2 (6 bases). Trimming stripped 0 bases from V and 8 bases from J, with 11 bases between. CDR3 length equals 14 residues. Looked up from germline, CDR1 is MGHRA and CDR2 is YSYEKL. The CDR3 DNA is TGCGCCAGCAGCCAAGATGTGGAGGGTTATGAGCAGTTCTTC. Residues: CASSQDVEGYEQFF.

This chain uses TRBV11-2 with TRBJ2-5; 8 bases agree with TRBD2. The CDR3 has 14 amino acids. From germline, CDR1 is SGHAT and CDR2 FQNNGV. J lost 5 bases, V lost 2 bases, and 4 bases had no gene match. CDR3 DNA: TGTGCCAGCAGCTTAACGGGGGGGCCGGAGACCCAGTACTTC. Encoded protein: CASSLTGGPETQYF.

This clone was observed a single time. The chain recombines TRBV4-1 with TRBJ1-5; TRBD1 might be the D (6 bases). This CDR3 has 17 residues. Trimming stripped 0 bases from V and 2 bases from J, with 14 bases between. CDR1 MGHRA and CDR2 YSYEKL come from the germline V gene. The CDR3 spells CASSQDVQGFGNQPQHF. The DNA of the CDR3 is TGCGCCAGCAGCCAAGATGTACAGGGTTTCGGCAATCAGCCCCAGCATTTT.

Only one count was recorded for this clone. V usage is TRBV6-1 and J usage is TRBJ1-6; no clear D. Germline V gene lookup returns CDR1 MNHNS and CDR2 SASEGT. V was clipped by 2 bases and J by 0 bases, with 14 bases between them. The CDR3 is 18 residues long. CDR3 sequence (DNA): TGTGCCAGCAGTGAACGAGTTGGCAGGAACTCCTATAATTCACCCCTCCACTTT. Translated, it gives CASSERVGRNSYNSPLHF.

The gene calls are TRBV10-1 and TRBJ1-6, with D uncertain. CDR1 and CDR2 from the germline V gene are WNHNN and SYGVQD (reference sequence). The CDR3 consists of 13 residues. V gave up 4 bases and J gave up 10 bases, with 11 bases separating them. CDR3 in DNA: TGCGCCAGCAGTGGGGAGAGGAGATCACCCCTCCACTTT. It encodes CASSGERRSPLHF.

The rearrangement joins TRBV19 to TRBJ2-5, with D maybe TRBD1 (5 bases). Trimming stripped 3 bases from V and 3 bases from J, with 11 bases between. CDR1 is LNHDA and CDR2 is SQIVND in the germline V gene (reference sequence). The CDR3 is 14 amino acids. CDR3: CASSIPEQEETQYF. The CDR3 DNA reads as TGTGCCAGTAGTATCCCGGAACAGGAAGAGACCCAGTACTTC.

Here the CDR3 DNA reads TGTGCCAGCAGCTTGGACCAGGGTTTGGAAAAACTGTTTTTT. Translation gives CASSLDQGLEKLFF. The V and J genes are TRBV5-4 and TRBJ1-4, with D perhaps TRBD1 (5 bases). The CDR3 covers 14 residues. Trimming left V 0 bases short and J 8 bases short, with 11 bases between. Germline CDR1 and CDR2: SGHNT and YYREEE (reference sequence).

The rearrangement links TRBV2 to TRBJ2-5; D may be TRBD2 (5 bases). Germline assignment: CDR1 SNHLY and CDR2 FYNNEI. V lost 8 bases and J 5 bases, leaving 9 bases between the germline ends. This CDR3 contains 11 residues. The CDR3 loop reads CASRGWETQYF. The CDR3 nucleotides read TGTGCCAGCCGGGGTTGGGAGACCCAGTACTTC. The full variable domain, completed using reference TRBV2 and TRBJ2-5, is EPEVTQTPSHQVTQMGQEVILRCVPISNHLYFYWYRQILGQKVEFLVSFYNNEISEKSEIFDDQFSVERPDGSNFTLKIRSTKLEDSAMYFCASRGWETQYFGPGTRLLVL.

This clone has a single count. This chain uses TRBV6-4 with TRBJ2-6; tentatively, D is TRBD1 (6 bases). This CDR3 is 17 amino acids long. The germline gives CDR1 MRHNA, CDR2 SNTAGT. V dropped 8 bases and J dropped 1 base, with 18 bases sitting between them. This CDR3 reads CASALTGTSSGANVLTF. The CDR3 coding sequence is TGTGCCAGCGCCTTGACCGGGACATCATCTGGGGCCAACGTCCTGACTTTC.

The rearrangement links TRBV29-1 to TRBJ2-3; TRBD2 is a possible D gene (5 bases). Germline V gene sequence: CDR1 SQVTM, CDR2 ANQGSEA. Trimming removed 4 bases at V and 3 bases at J, with 14 bases between. The CDR3 is 14 residues long. This chain's CDR3 is CSVVELTGTDTQYF. CDR3 DNA: TGCAGCGTTGTGGAGCTCACGGGGACAGATACGCAGTATTTT.

This clone was counted between two and nine times. The V call is TRBV10-3, the J call TRBJ1-1; a possible D gene is TRBD1 (5 bases). Germline loops: CDR1 ENHRY, CDR2 SYGVKD. This CDR3 is built from 13 residues. V was shortened by 8 bases and J by 4 bases, with 14 bases between the two germline ends. The CDR3 here is CAIWRGGGTEAFF. The CDR3 DNA is TGTGCCATCTGGAGGGGAGGAGGCACTGAAGCTTTCTTT.

This clone was seen once. The rearrangement links TRBV27 to TRBJ2-1; the match to TRBD1 covers 12 bases. Germline CDR1 reads MNHEY; CDR2 reads SMNVEV (reference sequence). The CDR3 has 18 residues. V gave up 4 bases and J gave up 9 bases; unmatched junction bases: 16. CDR3 coding DNA: TGTGCCAGCAGTTCCCCAACCAATCCGGGACAGGGGGCAGGTGAGCAGTTCTTC. Its protein is CASSSPTNPGQGAGEQFF.

This clone occurred once. The V call is TRBV9, the J call TRBJ1-6; D is unclear. Germline values: CDR1 SGDLS, CDR2 YYNGEE. The CDR3 is 16 residues long. Trimming left V 3 bases short and J 2 bases short, with 12 bases between. The CDR3 protein is CASSARGGPYNSPLHF. In nucleotides, the CDR3 is TGTGCCAGCAGCGCCCGCGGAGGCCCCTATAATTCACCCCTCCACTTT.

The J gene is TRBJ2-2, the V gene TRBV4-1; weak D call: TRBD2 (6 bases). V shed 4 bases and J shed 4 bases, with 19 bases lying between them. Looked up from germline, CDR1 is MGHRA and CDR2 is YSYEKL. The CDR3 length is 17 residues. CDR3 protein: CASSLPRGTSATGELFF. Here the CDR3 DNA reads TGCGCCAGCAGCCTCCCCCGCGGGACTTCCGCCACCGGGGAGCTGTTTTTT.

This clone was recorded once. The chain joins TRBV19 to TRBJ2-1, with 7 bases that match TRBD1. The germline V gene has CDR1 LNHDA and CDR2 SQIVND (reference sequence). J lost 9 bases, V lost 5 bases, and 7 bases had no gene match. CDR3 length equals 13 residues. The DNA of the CDR3 is TGTGCCAGTAGTCCGTACAGGGGTACTGAGCAGTTCTTC. Translated, it gives CASSPYRGTEQFF.

This clone has only a few counts. The V call is TRBV7-9, the J call TRBJ1-1; D gene unclear. Germline loops: CDR1 SEHNR, CDR2 FQNEAQ (reference sequence). V was pared by 0 bases and J by 3 bases, with 5 bases between. The CDR3 totals 13 residues. The CDR3 spells CASSLAEDTEAFF. The CDR3 DNA reads as TGTGCCAGCAGCTTAGCAGAGGACACTGAAGCTTTCTTT.

This clone was seen a few times. The chain couples TRBV5-4 to TRBJ2-5, with a tentative D call TRBD1 (5 bases). Germline CDR1 is SGHNT and CDR2 is YYREEE (reference sequence). The germline V and J ends were trimmed by 3 bases and 1 base, with 10 bases remaining between them. The CDR3 is 14 amino acids. The CDR3 nucleotides read TGTGCCAGCAGCTCCAGGGCCGGCCAAGAGACCCAGTACTTC. As protein: CASSSRAGQETQYF.

CDR3 sequence reads: CASSLHGQGPGNTIYF. DNA for the CDR3: TGTGCCAGCAGCCTACACGGACAGGGCCCTGGAAACACCATATATTTT. This rearrangement joins TRBV7-9 to TRBJ1-3; 8 positions match TRBD1. The CDR3 totals 16 residues. Losses at the gene ends were 5 bases for V and 2 bases for J; bases not matched to a gene: 8. CDR1 and CDR2 (germline): SEHNR, FQNEAQ (reference sequence). Using reference TRBV7-9 and TRBJ1-3 for the parts outside the CDR3, the full variable domain is DTGVSQNPRHKITKRGQNVTFRCDPISEHNRLYWYRQTLGQGPEFLTYFQNEAQLEKSRLLSDRFSAERPKGSFSTLEIQRTEQGDSAMYLCASSLHGQGPGNTIYFGEGSWLTVV.

The rearrangement uses TRBV5-5 and TRBJ1-3; D uncertain. In germline, CDR1 is SGHKS, CDR2 YYEKEE (reference sequence). CDR3 length: 16 residues. The V and J ends lost 2 bases and 5 bases respectively, with 17 bases between them. CDR3: CASSLEDREVRNTIYF. In nucleotides, the CDR3 is TGTGCCAGCAGCTTAGAAGACCGGGAGGTCCGAAACACCATATATTTT.

This chain links TRBV12-5 with TRBJ1-5; D is unresolved. CDR1 and CDR2 (germline): LGHNT, FRNRAP. CDR3 length: 12 residues. V was pared by 4 bases and J by 5 bases, with 6 bases between. The CDR3 DNA sequence: TGTGCTAGTGGTTCCGGTTATCAGCCCCAGCATTTT. Its translation is CASGSGYQPQHF.

The V gene is TRBV7-9, the J gene TRBJ1-3; the D gene is possibly TRBD1 (5 bases). Germline V CDR1 and CDR2: SEHNR, FQNEAQ (reference sequence). CDR3 length: 15 amino acids. Trimming cost V 4 bases and J 4 bases, with 14 bases left between them. The CDR3 here is CASSYSGKRGNTIYF. CDR3 in DNA: TGTGCCAGCAGCTACTCAGGGAAAAGAGGAAACACCATATATTTT.

The chain has TRBV9 and TRBJ1-1; possible D gene TRBD1, 6 bases. V lost 0 bases, J lost 1 base, and 7 bases lay in between. The CDR3 is 14 residues long. Germline-derived CDR1 and CDR2 are SGDLS and YYNGEE. CDR3 residues: CASSVATGNTEAFF. The CDR3 DNA follows: TGTGCCAGCAGCGTAGCGACAGGGAACACTGAAGCTTTCTTT.

The chain links TRBV5-1 to TRBJ2-5, with 12 bases lining up with TRBD2. This CDR3 has 14 residues. Unmatched junction bases numbered 4, after V lost 5 bases and J lost 5 bases. Germline V CDR1 and CDR2: SGHRS, YFSETQ. This CDR3 reads CASSWTSGKETQYF. DNA of the CDR3: TGCGCCAGCAGTTGGACTAGCGGGAAGGAGACCCAGTACTTC.

The chain links TRBV6-5 to TRBJ1-4, with D possibly matching TRBD1 (5 bases). CDR1 and CDR2 from the germline V gene are MNHEY and SVGAGI. This CDR3 has 15 residues. Trimming stripped 2 bases from V and 1 base from J, with 8 bases between. CDR3 nucleotides: TGTGCCAGCAGTTACCACGGGGGAACTAATGAAAAACTGTTTTTT. Translation gives CASSYHGGTNEKLFF.

The V gene is TRBV6-1, the J gene TRBJ2-3; possibly TRBD1 for D (5 bases). Germline V lookup: CDR1 MNHNS, CDR2 SASEGT. This CDR3 is 14 amino acids long. V lost 2 bases and J 14 bases, leaving 20 bases between the germline ends. The CDR3 DNA is TGTGCCAGCAGTGAAAAATTTGCCCAGGGCCGAGTGTATTTT. Its protein is CASSEKFAQGRVYF.